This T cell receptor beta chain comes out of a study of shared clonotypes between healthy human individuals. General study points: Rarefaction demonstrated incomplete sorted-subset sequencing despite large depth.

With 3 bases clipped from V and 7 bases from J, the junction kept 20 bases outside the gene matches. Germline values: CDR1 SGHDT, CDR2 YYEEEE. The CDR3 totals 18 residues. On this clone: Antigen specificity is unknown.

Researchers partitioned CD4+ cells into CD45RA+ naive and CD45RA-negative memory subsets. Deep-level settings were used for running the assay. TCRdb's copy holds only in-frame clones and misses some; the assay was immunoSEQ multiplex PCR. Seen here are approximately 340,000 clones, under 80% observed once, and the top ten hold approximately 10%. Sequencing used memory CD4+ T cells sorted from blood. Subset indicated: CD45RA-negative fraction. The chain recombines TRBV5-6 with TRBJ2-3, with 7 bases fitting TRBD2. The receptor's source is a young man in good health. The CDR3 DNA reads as TGTGCCAGCAGCTCATGGCGGGAGTGGGCTCAGCTGTTAAATACGCAGTATTTT. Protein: CASSSWREWAQLLNTQYF.